This T cell receptor beta chain was captured by sequencing in a study of blood T cell repertoires in COVID-19. Study-level background: Sites in the United States, Italy and Spain provided acute and convalescent COVID-19 samples. T cells, B-cell-depleted T cells, or PBMCs provided the cDNA or gDNA that served as material.

Assay used: immunoSEQ multiplex PCR; TCRdb lists only in-frame clones, some missing. The sample has roughly 240,000 clones, about 82% seen once; the top ten hold less than 6.5%. Germline CDR1 is KGHDR and CDR2 is SFDVKD. The CDR3 extends over 14 amino acids. After removal of 1 base from V and 7 bases from J, the junction contained 3 bases not matched to a gene. Sequencing was performed on peripheral blood. The receptor was derived from a man aged 50 to 60 with COVID-19, enrolled during active disease. The V gene is TRBV24-1, the J gene TRBJ2-1; 7 bases map to TRBD1. Written as DNA, the CDR3 is TGTGCCACCAGTGATTTCACCAGGGGGAATGAGCAGTTCTTC. Protein product: CATSDFTRGNEQFF.